A single sample gave rise to the 5 T cell receptor beta chains below, sequenced in a study of blood T cell repertoires in COVID-19. Produced via immunoSEQ multiplex PCR; TCRdb's table is partial and in-frame only. The table has about 45,000 clones, under 85% seen once; the top ten hold approximately 8%. The sequencing input was peripheral blood. The receptor source for this set is a man aged 80 or over in a cohort sampled during active COVID-19.

The chain carries TRBV6-5 and TRBJ2-7; maybe TRBD1 (6 bases). The CDR3 runs to 13 residues. The ends were cut back, 9 bases at V and 0 bases at J, with 12 bases in the middle. Germline V gives CDR1 MNHEY, CDR2 SVGAGI. The CDR3 nucleotides are TGTGCCAGTCCGGGACAAAGCTCCTACGAGCAGTACTTC. It encodes CASPGQSSYEQYF.

The gene calls are TRBV25-1 and TRBJ2-3; TRBD2 matches at 9 bases. Germline loops: CDR1 MGHDK, CDR2 SYGVNS. V gave up 3 bases and J gave up 4 bases; unmatched junction bases: 5. The CDR3 is 15 amino acids. DNA for the CDR3: TGTGCCAGCAGTGATAGCGGGAGAGGGGCAGATACGCAGTATTTT. This sequence encodes CASSDSGRGADTQYF. The full variable domain, with the rest looked up from reference TRBV25-1 and TRBJ2-3, is EADIYQTPRYLVIGTGKKITLECSQTMGHDKMYWYQQDPGMELHLIHYSYGVNSTEKGDLSSESTVSRIRTEHFPLTLESARPSHTSQYLCASSDSGRGADTQYFGPGTRLTVL.

The V call is TRBV20-1, the J call TRBJ2-1; no firm D call. This CDR3 has 15 residues. Trimming removed 4 bases from V and 2 bases from J, with 15 bases in between. The germline V gene has CDR1 DFQATT and CDR2 SNEGSKA (reference sequence). This CDR3 reads CSATDTPLTYNEQFF. Written as DNA, the CDR3 is TGCAGTGCTACTGACACTCCATTAACCTACAATGAGCAGTTCTTC.

This chain links TRBV4-1 with TRBJ2-2; TRBD2 matches 9 bases. Germline V gives CDR1 MGHRA, CDR2 YSYEKL. The CDR3 has 16 amino acids. The V and J ends lost 1 base and 1 base, in that order; junction bases with no gene match: 1. For the CDR3, the DNA is TGCGCCAGCAGCCAAGGACTAGCGGTGAACACCGGGGAGCTGTTTTTT. Encoded protein: CASSQGLAVNTGELFF.

This chain links TRBV5-1 with TRBJ2-7; no clear D. Germline-derived CDR1 and CDR2 are SGHRS and YFSETQ. Between the trimmed V and J ends, which lost 0 bases and 7 bases, there was a span of 8 bases. There are 12 residues in the CDR3. The CDR3 reads CASSLDAWEQYF. The DNA for the CDR3 is TGCGCCAGCAGCTTGGATGCGTGGGAGCAGTACTTC.